This T cell receptor (beta chain) was sequenced for a study of blood T cell repertoires in COVID-19. The wider study: The United States, Italy and Spain were the sources of the acute and convalescent COVID-19 samples. PBMCs, B-cell-depleted T cells, or T cells were the source of the cDNA or gDNA that made up the material.

The count of this clone is one. Seattle's enrolled individuals joined amid active infection and were then monitored longitudinally. Germline V lookup: CDR1 LNHDA, CDR2 SQIVND (reference sequence). This CDR3 contains 14 residues. V gave up 6 bases and J gave up 2 bases; unmatched junction bases: 6. Original methodology: For nucleated cells, counts were estimated from reference gene primer amplification. Sequenced by immunoSEQ multiplex PCR; TCRdb stores in-frame clones only, minus some. D and trimming come from the DNA, and the V and J calls and clone size come from that table. The repertoire holds about 360,000 clones, with 86% as singletons.

This TCR was sampled from a woman aged 55-69 years with COVID-19, enrolled during active disease. Sequenced input: peripheral blood. The genes are TRBV19 and TRBJ1-2, with 7 positions matching TRBD1. The CDR3 DNA is TGTGCCAGTAGGCTCTTACAGGGGAACTATGGCTACACCTTC. Translating gives CASRLLQGNYGYTF.